One sample yielded the 3 T cell receptor beta chains listed below, sequenced in a study of chemoradiotherapy in HPV16-positive cancers. Repertoires were generated with immunoSEQ multiplex PCR, while TCRdb's copy carries only in-frame clones and drops some. Of tens of thousands of clones listed, around 75% are singletons. The specimen was taken from a patient who underwent chemoradiotherapy. The receptors here all came from a human donor with HPV-associated anogenital cancer.

The genes are TRBV19 and TRBJ1-2; D not certain. This CDR3 spans 17 amino acids. The germline V and J ends were trimmed by 3 bases and 0 bases, with 17 bases remaining between them. Germline V CDR1 and CDR2: LNHDA, SQIVND (reference sequence). Written as DNA, the CDR3 is TGTGCCAGTAGTATTCAAAACCCGGCCGGGGCTAACTATGGCTACACCTTC. Protein product: CASSIQNPAGANYGYTF.

The J gene is TRBJ2-3, the V gene TRBV15, with 7 nucleotides matching TRBD1. Trimming at V came to 0 bases and at J to 2 bases, leaving 5 bases not matched to a gene. Germline V gives CDR1 LNHNV, CDR2 YYDKDF (reference sequence). This CDR3 contains 16 residues. Here the CDR3 DNA reads TGTGCCACCAGCAGAGATCCAGGGGGAACCACAGATACGCAGTATTTT. This translates into CATSRDPGGTTDTQYF. The full variable domain, in which reference TRBV15 and TRBJ2-3 provide the parts outside the CDR3, is DAMVIQNPRYQVTQFGKPVTLSCSQTLNHNVMYWYQQKSSQAPKLLFHYYDKDFNNEADTPDNFQSRRPNTSFCFLDIRSPGLGDTAMYLCATSRDPGGTTDTQYFGPGTRLTVL.

CDR3 region: CASSAGLAGGEQYF. CDR3 bases: TGCGCCAGCAGCGCGGGACTAGCGGGAGGCGAGCAGTACTTC. The chain couples TRBV5-1 to TRBJ2-7; 15 bases fit TRBD2. The CDR3 is 14 amino acids. Germline loops: CDR1 SGHRS, CDR2 YFSETQ. Germline trimming cut 4 bases from V and 6 bases from J; bases unmatched to any gene: 2.